This is a list of T cell receptor beta chains from one sample in a study of patients and donors after allogeneic stem cell transplantation. From the RT-PCR reads, TCRdb called clonotypes with MiXCR, one entry per CDR3 protein. The sample yields 410,000 or so distinct CDR3 sequences, around 16% seen once. Source material: blood, either unsorted or a sorted T cell fraction (not recorded which). The receptors originated from a human donor who was either an allogeneic HSCT recipient or a stem cell or donor lymphocyte infusion donor (not recorded which). It is not recorded whose cells these are; they may come from a transplant donor. CDR3s leave out the opening cysteine and the closing phenylalanine or tryptophan.

v_gene: TRBV6-1
j_gene: TRBJ1-3
CDR3aa: ASSPIDGGNTIY

v_gene: TRBV7-8
j_gene: TRBJ2-3
CDR3aa: ASSGGPLGTDTQY

v_gene: TRBV29-1
j_gene: TRBJ1-1
CDR3aa: SAAGYMNTEAF

v_gene: TRBV6-5
j_gene: TRBJ2-1
CDR3aa: ASSYLRDYNEQF

v_gene: TRBV5-1
j_gene: TRBJ1-3
CDR3aa: ASSLAPVAPGSGNTIY

v_gene: TRBV20-1
j_gene: TRBJ2-5
CDR3aa: SARDRQYLQETQY

v_gene: TRBV12-3/TRBV12-4
j_gene: TRBJ2-5
CDR3aa: ASSFPTSGQETQY

v_gene: TRBV6-5
j_gene: TRBJ1-1
CDR3aa: ASSSTPSAEAF

v_gene: TRBV18
j_gene: TRBJ2-1
CDR3aa: ASSPLAGGPDNEQF

v_gene: TRBV7-2
j_gene: TRBJ2-3
CDR3aa: ASSPVPSTDTQY

v_gene: TRBV18
j_gene: TRBJ2-1
CDR3aa: ASSPSWINGEETYNEQF

v_gene: TRBV7-9
j_gene: TRBJ2-7
CDR3aa: ASSGALAANAYEQY

v_gene: TRBV2
j_gene: TRBJ2-2
CDR3aa: ASSEAPSGTGELF

v_gene: TRBV7-9
j_gene: TRBJ2-3
CDR3aa: ASSSGGASTDTQY

v_gene: TRBV30
j_gene: TRBJ1-2
CDR3aa: AWSPDPSSYGYT

v_gene: TRBV5-1
j_gene: TRBJ2-5
CDR3aa: ASSLVRKQETQY

v_gene: TRBV3-1
j_gene: TRBJ2-4
CDR3aa: ASSQEPGQGGVWY

v_gene: TRBV6-2/TRBV6-3
j_gene: TRBJ1-2
CDR3aa: ASRLDRGNYGYT

v_gene: TRBV20-1
j_gene: TRBJ2-7
CDR3aa: SAHTVAGAPYEQY

v_gene: TRBV7-9
j_gene: TRBJ1-1
CDR3aa: ASSMGRMNTEAF

v_gene: TRBV12-3/TRBV12-4
j_gene: TRBJ1-5
CDR3aa: ASSLGRQGYQPQH

v_gene: TRBV6-2/TRBV6-3
j_gene: TRBJ1-5
CDR3aa: ASSDRRGPQH

v_gene: TRBV7-3
j_gene: TRBJ2-1
CDR3aa: ATSLTGDTYNEQF

v_gene: TRBV25-1
j_gene: TRBJ2-1
CDR3aa: ASSETEVSNEQF

v_gene: TRBV20-1
j_gene: TRBJ2-7
CDR3aa: SARDSEPQGEQY

v_gene: TRBV12-3/TRBV12-4
j_gene: TRBJ1-6
CDR3aa: ASSGQGSPYNSPLH

v_gene: TRBV7-2
j_gene: TRBJ1-5
CDR3aa: ASSLDGGLYSNQPQH

v_gene: TRBV20-1
j_gene: TRBJ2-5
CDR3aa: SGQTQETQY